What follows are 31 T cell receptor beta chains derived from one specimen sequenced in a study of T cells in narcolepsy. Method: immunoSEQ multiplex PCR; TCRdb's copy keeps in-frame clones and lacks some. The sample shows about 30,000 clones, around 81% of them seen only once. Sequencing was done on a sample of CD45RA- memory CD4+ T cells from PBMCs. The receptors were gathered from a human donor with narcolepsy.

V is TRBV14 and J is TRBJ1-6; D not certain. The CDR3 length is 16 residues. V lost 0 bases to trimming and J lost 9 bases, with 15 bases between them. The germline gives CDR1 SGHDN, CDR2 FVKESK. CDR3 sequence (DNA): TGTGCCAGCAGCCAAGATGTCTCAGCTTTAGGTTCACCCCTCCACTTT. Its protein is CASSQDVSALGSPLHF.

The chain employs TRBV2 and TRBJ2-1; D is perhaps TRBD1 or TRBD2 (6 bases each). Germline CDR1 and CDR2: SNHLY and FYNNEI. V shed 1 base and J shed 7 bases, with 17 bases lying between them. The CDR3 runs to 16 residues. CDR3 amino acids: CASSEGKTGRRNEQFF. As DNA, the CDR3 is TGTGCCAGCAGTGAAGGGAAAACAGGGAGGAGGAATGAGCAGTTCTTC.

The J gene is TRBJ2-1, the V gene TRBV7-8, with unresolved D. The V and J ends lost 0 bases and 4 bases respectively, with 13 bases between them. This CDR3 comprises 16 residues. The germline gives CDR1 SGHVS, CDR2 FQNEAQ. The CDR3 reads CASSLAASLPYNEQFF. CDR3 bases: TGTGCCAGCAGCTTAGCGGCGTCTTTGCCTTACAATGAGCAGTTCTTC.

This chain connects TRBV19 to TRBJ1-2; 8 bases line up with TRBD1. Germline assignment: CDR1 LNHDA and CDR2 SQIVND (reference sequence). J was trimmed by 8 bases and V by 5 bases; bases with no gene match: 13. The CDR3 consists of 15 residues. The CDR3: CASSSQGQGPRGYTF. In nucleotides, the CDR3 is TGTGCCAGTAGTTCGCAAGGACAGGGCCCTAGGGGCTACACCTTC.

This clone was seen a single time. This chain connects TRBV7-9 to TRBJ2-5; possible D gene TRBD2, 5 bases. V gave up 1 base and J gave up 7 bases, with 16 bases separating them. Per germline, CDR1 SEHNR and CDR2 FQNEAQ (reference sequence). There are 15 residues in the CDR3. DNA for the CDR3: TGTGCCAGCAGCTTAGGTGCGGCCATAGAGGGGACCCAGTACTTC. Residues: CASSLGAAIEGTQYF. Complete variable domain (other parts from reference TRBV7-9 and TRBJ2-5): DTGVSQNPRHKITKRGQNVTFRCDPISEHNRLYWYRQTLGQGPEFLTYFQNEAQLEKSRLLSDRFSAERPKGSFSTLEIQRTEQGDSAMYLCASSLGAAIEGTQYFGPGTRLLVL.

CDR3 in amino acids: CASSQDLGGGAGNEQFF. The DNA of the CDR3 is TGTGCCAGCAGCCAAGATCTTGGCGGGGGGGCCGGCAATGAGCAGTTCTTC. V usage is TRBV4-2 and J usage is TRBJ2-1, with 9 bases identical to TRBD2. Germline values: CDR1 LGHNA, CDR2 YNFKEQ. The J segment lost 6 bases and the V segment lost 0 bases, leaving 9 bases of the junction unmatched. There are 17 residues in the CDR3.

The CDR3 bases are TGTGCCATCTCCCGTTCGGGTCCGGGGAGTGAGCAGTACTTC. As protein: CAISRSGPGSEQYF. This chain joins TRBV10-3 and TRBJ2-7, with D possibly TRBD2 on 5 matching bases. CDR1 is ENHRY, CDR2 SYGVKD, per germline. The CDR3 is 14 residues long. Trimming took 8 bases from V and 7 from J, leaving 21 bases between them.

This clone is a singleton in its sample. This rearrangement joins TRBV30 to TRBJ1-5; a possible D gene is TRBD1 (5 bases). The V gene's germline CDR1 is GTSNPN and CDR2 SVGIG (reference sequence). The length of the CDR3 is 14 residues. V was pared by 3 bases and J by 2 bases, with 11 bases between. The CDR3 DNA is TGTGCCTGGAGCGGGGGGTTGGGCAATCAGCCCCAGCATTTT. It codes for CAWSGGLGNQPQHF.

The chain joins TRBV6-5 to TRBJ2-7, with 9 bases matching TRBD1. Trimming at V came to 6 bases and at J to 9 bases, leaving 6 bases not matched to a gene. Germline loops: CDR1 MNHEY, CDR2 SVGAGI. The CDR3 totals 12 residues. The CDR3, as DNA: TGTGCCAGCAGCCCGGGACAGGGAAGGCAGTACTTC. This encodes CASSPGQGRQYF.

This clone was seen more than once but under ten times. The CDR3 region is CASSLVRGTERGHYGYTF. The CDR3 DNA sequence: TGTGCCAGCAGCTTGGTTAGGGGGACAGAAAGGGGGCACTATGGCTACACCTTC. The rearrangement joins TRBV5-4 to TRBJ1-2; TRBD1 aligns across 7 bases. This CDR3 has 18 residues. With 0 bases clipped from V and 3 bases from J, the junction kept 14 bases outside the gene matches. Germline CDR1 is SGHNT and CDR2 is YYREEE (reference sequence).

The chain links TRBV7-8 to TRBJ1-1; TRBD1 is a possible D gene (5 bases). Germline values: CDR1 SGHVS, CDR2 FQNEAQ. This CDR3 spans 14 amino acids. The V end was cut by 1 base, the J end by 6 bases, with 12 bases between. The DNA of the CDR3 is TGTGCCAGCAGCTTAGTGGGGGAAGTGGCTGAAGCTTTCTTT. Its protein is CASSLVGEVAEAFF.

The gene calls are TRBV28 and TRBJ1-1; D perhaps matches TRBD1 (6 bases). This CDR3 contains 14 residues. Germline CDR1 and CDR2: MDHEN and SYDVKM. Trimming cost V 2 bases and J 9 bases, with 16 bases left between them. CDR3 sequence (DNA): TGTGCCAGCAGTTTACGAGGGGGACGAACAAAAGCTTTCTTT. Residues: CASSLRGGRTKAFF.

V and J are TRBV7-9 and TRBJ1-2; D ambiguous. The germline gives CDR1 SEHNR, CDR2 FQNEAQ (reference sequence). V lost 5 bases and J 6 bases, leaving 7 bases between the germline ends. This CDR3 region has 11 residues. CDR3 nucleotide sequence: TGTGCCAGCAGCCAGGTGGATGGCTACACCTTC. It specifies CASSQVDGYTF.

The chain is built from TRBV6-5 and TRBJ1-1; D might be TRBD1 (5 bases). The CDR3 covers 14 residues. Trimming stripped 2 bases from V and 4 bases from J, with 11 bases between. Per the germline V gene, CDR1 is MNHEY and CDR2 is SVGAGI. The CDR3 loop reads CASSYVGGSTEAFF. The CDR3, as DNA: TGTGCCAGCAGTTACGTTGGGGGTAGCACTGAAGCTTTCTTT.

As regards this clone: The same CDR3 arises from other DNA sequences in this sample as well. This chain uses TRBV6-6 with TRBJ1-3; weak D call: TRBD1 (6 bases). This CDR3 has 15 residues. Trimming removed 9 bases at V and 4 bases at J, with 19 bases between. CDR1 and CDR2 (germline): MNHNY, SVGAGI (reference sequence). CDR3 sequence reads: CARLARGAKGNTIYF. The CDR3 DNA sequence: TGTGCCAGACTAGCTCGGGGGGCAAAGGGAAACACCATATATTTT.

This rearrangement joins TRBV18 to TRBJ1-3, with D unclear. V lost 4 bases and J 1 base, leaving 17 bases between the germline ends. Germline values: CDR1 KGHSH, CDR2 LQKENI. The CDR3 spans 17 residues. Written as DNA, the CDR3 is TGTGCCAGCTCACTGACCGGCGCTTCGGGTTCTGGAAACACCATATATTTT. Amino acid sequence: CASSLTGASGSGNTIYF.

The gene calls are TRBV6-6 and TRBJ1-2; D unclear. There are 14 residues in the CDR3. V shed 0 bases and J shed 6 bases, with 11 bases lying between them. Germline values: CDR1 MNHNY, CDR2 SVGAGI (reference sequence). CDR3 DNA: TGTGCCAGCAGTTACTCTAAGGGTTTGGATGGCTACACCTTC. It encodes CASSYSKGLDGYTF.

Turning to this clone: Mismatch with germline at one junction end may stem from a read error. The chain couples TRBV11-3 to TRBJ1-1; 9 bases fit TRBD1. Germline V CDR1 and CDR2: SGHNT, YENEEA. This CDR3 is 12 amino acids long. CDR3 DNA sequence: TGTGCCGGCAGCTTGGACAGGGGTGAAGCTTTCTTT. This encodes CAGSLDRGEAFF.

V is TRBV7-3 and J is TRBJ1-2; possibly TRBD1 for D (5 bases). CDR1 and CDR2 from the germline V gene are SGHTA and FQGTGA. V shed 5 bases and J shed 5 bases, with 15 bases lying between them. This CDR3 spans 14 amino acids. The chain's CDR3 is CASSPGGGVYGYTF. The CDR3 coding sequence is TGTGCCAGCAGCCCTGGTGGGGGGGTGTATGGCTACACCTTC.

This clone was seen a handful of times. The chain recombines TRBV27 with TRBJ2-2, with D perhaps matching TRBD2 (6 bases). Germline V gene data show CDR1 as MNHEY and CDR2 as SMNVEV (reference sequence). The CDR3 sequence is 14 residues long. V lost 6 bases and J 4 bases, leaving 12 bases between the germline ends. As DNA, the CDR3 is TGTGCCAGCAGGGAGGGCCAGCCCACCGGGGAGCTGTTTTTT. Its protein product is CASREGQPTGELFF.

The rearrangement links TRBV6-5 to TRBJ1-5; D perhaps matches TRBD1 (5 bases). Germline-derived CDR1 and CDR2 are MNHEY and SVGAGI. V gave up 9 bases and J gave up 0 bases, with 15 bases separating them. This CDR3 is 15 amino acids long. DNA for the CDR3: TGTGCCAGTGTATCACAGGAGTTTAGCAATCAGCCCCAGCATTTT. Its protein is CASVSQEFSNQPQHF.

Worth noting for this clone: The sample has other DNA sequences that encode this CDR3 too. The chain combines TRBV29-1 with TRBJ2-6, with D perhaps TRBD2 (5 bases). Trimming took 4 bases from V and 0 from J, leaving 16 bases between them. Per germline, CDR1 SQVTM and CDR2 ANQGSEA. This CDR3 has 17 residues. The CDR3 coding sequence is TGCAGCGTTGTTTATTGGACGGGGTCCTCTGGGGCCAACGTCCTGACTTTC. Protein: CSVVYWTGSSGANVLTF.

The chain joins TRBV7-3 to TRBJ2-1; D is uncertain. From germline, CDR1 is SGHTA and CDR2 FQGTGA. V gave up 1 base and J gave up 0 bases, with 7 bases separating them. The CDR3 has 15 amino acids. The CDR3 nucleotides read TGTGCCAGCAGCTTAATTAGTGGCTCCTACAATGAGCAGTTCTTC. Amino acids: CASSLISGSYNEQFF.

The J gene is TRBJ1-2, the V gene TRBV14; 10 bases match TRBD1. With 1 base clipped from V and 8 bases from J, the junction kept 7 bases outside the gene matches. The germline gives CDR1 SGHDN, CDR2 FVKESK. CDR3 length: 15 residues. The CDR3 region has the DNA TGTGCCAGCAGCCAAGTGGGGACAGGGGAGAGAGGCTACACCTTC. It encodes CASSQVGTGERGYTF.

The chain combines TRBV19 with TRBJ1-1; D gene unclear. The CDR3 has 14 residues. CDR1 is LNHDA and CDR2 is SQIVND in the germline V gene (reference sequence). The V and J ends lost 6 bases and 7 bases respectively, with 18 bases between them. The CDR3 DNA reads as TGTGCCAGTAGCCCAAGACGGCCGTCAGATGAAGCTTTCTTT. Its protein is CASSPRRPSDEAFF. The whole variable domain, filled in from reference TRBV19 and TRBJ1-1, reads DGGITQSPKYLFRKEGQNVTLSCEQNLNHDAMYWYRQDPGQGLRLIYYSQIVNDFQKGDIAEGYSVSREKKESFPLTVTSAQKNPTAFYLCASSPRRPSDEAFFGQGTRLTVV.

The DNA for the CDR3 is TGTGCCAGCAGATTCCGACAGGATCCTCCTCGGGGCTACACCTTC. It is translated as CASRFRQDPPRGYTF. The chain has TRBV28 and TRBJ1-2; tentative D call: TRBD1 (6 bases). CDR1 is MDHEN and CDR2 is SYDVKM in the germline V gene. Trimming took off 6 bases at V and 8 bases at J, with 22 bases between the two ends. CDR3 length: 15 residues.

V usage is TRBV11-2 and J usage is TRBJ2-3; 9 nucleotides match TRBD2. Germline V gene lookup returns CDR1 SGHAT and CDR2 FQNNGV. Trimming took 0 bases from V and 5 from J; bases not matched to a gene: 9. CDR3 size: 17 residues. The CDR3 coding sequence is TGTGCCAGCAGCTTAGATTTAGCGGGGGACCCCCGAGATACGCAGTATTTT. This sequence encodes CASSLDLAGDPRDTQYF. The whole variable domain, filled in from reference TRBV11-2 and TRBJ2-3, reads EAGVAQSPRYKIIEKRQSVAFWCNPISGHATLYWYQQILGQGPKLLIQFQNNGVVDDSQLPKDRFSAERLKGVDSTLKIQPAKLEDSAVYLCASSLDLAGDPRDTQYFGPGTRLTVL.

The chain carries TRBV7-9 and TRBJ2-5; D could derive from TRBD1 or TRBD2 (6 bases each). The length of the CDR3 is 15 residues. The V and J ends lost 3 bases and 4 bases respectively, with 15 bases between them. The germline gives CDR1 SEHNR, CDR2 FQNEAQ (reference sequence). In DNA form, the CDR3 reads TGTGCCAGCAGCTTGGGCATAGGGGGGATAGAGACCCAGTACTTC. Translation gives CASSLGIGGIETQYF.

This clone was found a few times. This chain connects TRBV6-1 to TRBJ1-1; D is undetermined. This CDR3 has 13 residues. In germline, CDR1 is MNHNS, CDR2 SASEGT. V shed 0 bases and J shed 5 bases, with 7 bases lying between them. As DNA, the CDR3 is TGTGCCAGCAGTGAAGCTAGGGCGACTGAAGCTTTCTTT. This sequence encodes CASSEARATEAFF.

On this clone itself: Sequence at one end of the junction differs from germline and may be a read error. The chain uses TRBV6-5 and TRBJ2-3; D gene unclear. The CDR3 loop spans 14 amino acids. In germline, CDR1 is MNHEY, CDR2 SVGAGI. CDR3 DNA sequence: TGTGTCAGCAGTCTAACGGCCCGCTCGGATACGCAGTATTTT. It encodes CVSSLTARSDTQYF.

The chain employs TRBV11-2 and TRBJ2-7, with 10 bases matching TRBD1. Germline lookup yields CDR1 SGHAT and CDR2 FQNNGV. The CDR3 covers 15 residues. V dropped 5 bases and J dropped 1; count of bases not matched to a gene: 5. In DNA form, the CDR3 reads TGTGCCAGCAGCCACGGGACAGGGGTATCCTACGAGCAGTACTTC. Translation gives CASSHGTGVSYEQYF.